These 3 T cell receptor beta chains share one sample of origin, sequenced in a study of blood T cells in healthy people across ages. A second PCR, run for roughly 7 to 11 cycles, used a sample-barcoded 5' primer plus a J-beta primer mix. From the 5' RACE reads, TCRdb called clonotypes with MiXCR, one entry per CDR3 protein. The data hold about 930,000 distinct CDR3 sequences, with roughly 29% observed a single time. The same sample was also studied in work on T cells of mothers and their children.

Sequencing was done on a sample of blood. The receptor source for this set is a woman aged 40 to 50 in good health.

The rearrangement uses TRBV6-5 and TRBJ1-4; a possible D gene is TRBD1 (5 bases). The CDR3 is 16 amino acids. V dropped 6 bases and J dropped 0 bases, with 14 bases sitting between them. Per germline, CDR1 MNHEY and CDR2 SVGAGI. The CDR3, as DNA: TGTGCCAGCAGACCGGGACGAACTGCAACTAATGAAAAACTGTTTTTT. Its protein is CASRPGRTATNEKLFF.

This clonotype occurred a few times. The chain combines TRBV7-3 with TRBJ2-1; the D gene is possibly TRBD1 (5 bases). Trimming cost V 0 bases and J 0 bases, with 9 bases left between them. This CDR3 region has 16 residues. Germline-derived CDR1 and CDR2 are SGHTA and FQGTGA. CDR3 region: CASSLTTVSSYNEQFF. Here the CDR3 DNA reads TGTGCCAGCAGCTTAACGACAGTCAGCTCCTACAATGAGCAGTTCTTC.

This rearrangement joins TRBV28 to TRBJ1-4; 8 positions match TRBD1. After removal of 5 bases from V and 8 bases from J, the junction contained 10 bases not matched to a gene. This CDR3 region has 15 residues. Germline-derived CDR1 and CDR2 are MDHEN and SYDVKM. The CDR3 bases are TGTGCCAGCAGTGCAGGAGGACAGGGAGACGAAAAACTGTTTTTT. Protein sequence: CASSAGGQGDEKLFF. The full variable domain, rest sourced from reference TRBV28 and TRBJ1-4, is DVKVTQSSRYLVKRTGEKVFLECVQDMDHENMFWYRQDPGLGLRLIYFSYDVKMKEKGDIPEGYSVSREKKERFSLILESASTNQTSMYLCASSAGGQGDEKLFFGSGTQLSVL.